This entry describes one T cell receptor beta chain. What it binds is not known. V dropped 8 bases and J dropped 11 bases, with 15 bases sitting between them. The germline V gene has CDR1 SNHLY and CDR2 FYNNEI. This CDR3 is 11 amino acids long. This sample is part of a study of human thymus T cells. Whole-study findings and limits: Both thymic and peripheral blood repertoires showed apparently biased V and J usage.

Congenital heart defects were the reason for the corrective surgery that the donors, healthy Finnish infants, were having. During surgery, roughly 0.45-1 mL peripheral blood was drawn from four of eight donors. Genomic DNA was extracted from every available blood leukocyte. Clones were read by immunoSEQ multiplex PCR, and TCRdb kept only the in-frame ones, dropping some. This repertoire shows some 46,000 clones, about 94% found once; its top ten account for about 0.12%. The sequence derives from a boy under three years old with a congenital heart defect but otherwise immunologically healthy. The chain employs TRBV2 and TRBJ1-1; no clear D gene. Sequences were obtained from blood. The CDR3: CASGWQAGAFF. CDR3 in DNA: TGTGCCAGCGGGTGGCAGGCGGGGGCTTTCTTT.